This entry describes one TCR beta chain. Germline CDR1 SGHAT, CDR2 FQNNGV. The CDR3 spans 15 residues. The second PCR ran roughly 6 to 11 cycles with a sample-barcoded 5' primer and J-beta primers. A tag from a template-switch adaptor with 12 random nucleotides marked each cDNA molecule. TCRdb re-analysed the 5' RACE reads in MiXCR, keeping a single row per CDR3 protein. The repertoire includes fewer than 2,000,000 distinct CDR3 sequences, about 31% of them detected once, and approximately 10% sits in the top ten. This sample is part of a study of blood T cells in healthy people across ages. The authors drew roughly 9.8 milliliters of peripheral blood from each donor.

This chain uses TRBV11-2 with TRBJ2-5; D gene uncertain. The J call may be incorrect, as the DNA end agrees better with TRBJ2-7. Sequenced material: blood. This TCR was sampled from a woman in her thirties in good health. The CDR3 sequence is CASSLDPQRTCEQYF. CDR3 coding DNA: TGTGCCAGCAGCTTAGACCCACAGCGTACCTGCGAGCAGTACTTC.